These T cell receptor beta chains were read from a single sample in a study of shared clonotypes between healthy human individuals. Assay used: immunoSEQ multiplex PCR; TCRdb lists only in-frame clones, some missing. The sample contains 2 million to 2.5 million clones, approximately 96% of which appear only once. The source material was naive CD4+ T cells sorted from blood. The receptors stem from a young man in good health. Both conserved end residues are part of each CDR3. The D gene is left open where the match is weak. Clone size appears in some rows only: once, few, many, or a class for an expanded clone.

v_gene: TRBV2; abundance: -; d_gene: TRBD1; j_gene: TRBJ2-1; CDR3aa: CASSLDRDSYNEQFF; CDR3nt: TGTGCCAGCAGTCTGGACAGGGACTCCTACAATGAGCAGTTCTTC
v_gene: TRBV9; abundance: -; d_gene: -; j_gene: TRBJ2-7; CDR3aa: CASSSSALSSYEQYF; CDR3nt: TGTGCCAGCAGCTCCTCGGCCCTTTCCTCCTACGAGCAGTACTTC
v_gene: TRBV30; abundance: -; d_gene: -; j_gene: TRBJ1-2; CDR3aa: CAWSVAGKSNYGYTF; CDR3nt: TGTGCCTGGAGTGTAGCAGGGAAATCTAACTATGGCTACACCTTC
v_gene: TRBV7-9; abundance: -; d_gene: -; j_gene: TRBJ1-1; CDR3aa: CASSSPTYEAFF; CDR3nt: TGTGCCAGCAGCTCTCCAACATATGAAGCTTTCTTT
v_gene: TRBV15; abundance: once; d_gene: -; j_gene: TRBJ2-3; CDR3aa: CATSRGHSTDTQYF; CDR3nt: TGTGCCACCAGCAGGGGCCATAGCACAGATACGCAGTATTTT
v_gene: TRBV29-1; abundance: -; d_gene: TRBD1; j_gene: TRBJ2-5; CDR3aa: CSVVRDRGRRETQYF; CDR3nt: TGCAGCGTTGTTAGGGACAGGGGGCGGCGAGAGACCCAGTACTTC
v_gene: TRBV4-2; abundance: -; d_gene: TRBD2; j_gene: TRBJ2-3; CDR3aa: CASSQVAGGPDTQYF; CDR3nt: TGTGCCAGCAGCCAAGTAGCGGGGGGGCCAGATACGCAGTATTTT
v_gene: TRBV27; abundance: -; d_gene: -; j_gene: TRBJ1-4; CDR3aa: CASSTGGGTREKLFF; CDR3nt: TGTGCCAGCAGTACGGGGGGGGGAACGAGGGAAAAACTGTTTTTT
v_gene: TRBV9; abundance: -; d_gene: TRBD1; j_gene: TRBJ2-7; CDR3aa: CASSVTDRATEQYF; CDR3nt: TGTGCCAGCAGCGTTACAGACAGGGCCACTGAGCAGTACTTC
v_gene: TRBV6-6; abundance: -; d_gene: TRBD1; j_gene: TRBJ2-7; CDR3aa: CASSHRGEQYF; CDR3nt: TGTGCCAGCAGTCACAGGGGCGAGCAGTACTTC
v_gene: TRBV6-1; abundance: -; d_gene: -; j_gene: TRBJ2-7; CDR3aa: CASSLSSYEQYF; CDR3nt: TGTGCCAGCAGTCTGAGCTCCTACGAGCAGTACTTC
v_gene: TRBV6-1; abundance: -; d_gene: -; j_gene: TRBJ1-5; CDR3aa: CASSLEQPQHF; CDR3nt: TGTGCCAGCAGCCTCGAACAGCCCCAGCATTTT
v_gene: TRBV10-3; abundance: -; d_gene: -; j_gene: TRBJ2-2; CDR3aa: CAISGGGTNTGELFF; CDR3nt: TGTGCCATCAGTGGGGGCGGGACCAACACCGGGGAGCTGTTTTTT
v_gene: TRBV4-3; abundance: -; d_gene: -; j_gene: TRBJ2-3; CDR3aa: CASSQDFGGKSDTQYF; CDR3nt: TGCGCCAGCAGCCAAGACTTTGGGGGGAAATCAGATACGCAGTATTTT
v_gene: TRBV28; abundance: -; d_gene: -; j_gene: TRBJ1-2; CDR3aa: CASSLSGLTYGYTF; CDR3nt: TGTGCCAGCAGTTTATCTGGACTGACCTATGGCTACACCTTC
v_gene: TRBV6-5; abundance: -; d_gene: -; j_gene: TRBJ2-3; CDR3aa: CASSRKQGRQYF; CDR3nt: TGTGCCAGCAGCCGGAAACAGGGTCGGCAGTATTTT
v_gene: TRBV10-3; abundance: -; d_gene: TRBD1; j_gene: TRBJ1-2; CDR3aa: CAIRSTGGNYGYTF; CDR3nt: TGTGCCATCAGATCGACAGGGGGGAACTATGGCTACACCTTC
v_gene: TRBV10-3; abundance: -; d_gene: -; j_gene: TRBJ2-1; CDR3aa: CAISESGGTGNEQFF; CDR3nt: TGTGCCATCAGTGAGTCTGGGGGAACAGGGAATGAGCAGTTCTTC
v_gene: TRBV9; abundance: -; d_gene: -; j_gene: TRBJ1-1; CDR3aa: CASSADVDNTEAFF; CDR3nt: TGTGCCAGCAGCGCCGACGTGGATAACACTGAAGCTTTCTTT
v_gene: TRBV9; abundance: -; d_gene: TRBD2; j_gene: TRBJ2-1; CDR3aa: CASSVGGGSTSGRRENEQFF; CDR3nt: TGTGCCAGCAGCGTAGGAGGGGGCAGTACTAGCGGGAGGCGGGAAAATGAGCAGTTCTTC
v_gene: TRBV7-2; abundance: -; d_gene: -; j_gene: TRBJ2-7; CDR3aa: CASSFGGTVYEQYF; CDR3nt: TGTGCCAGCAGCTTCGGCGGGACGGTGTACGAGCAGTACTTC
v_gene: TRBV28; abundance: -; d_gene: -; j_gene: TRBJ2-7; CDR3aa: CASSLAGPNYEQYF; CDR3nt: TGTGCCAGCAGTTTGGCAGGCCCAAACTACGAGCAGTACTTC
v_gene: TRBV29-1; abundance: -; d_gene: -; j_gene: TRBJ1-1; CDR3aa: CSVEYGNTEAFF; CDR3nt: TGCAGCGTTGAGTACGGAAACACTGAAGCTTTCTTT
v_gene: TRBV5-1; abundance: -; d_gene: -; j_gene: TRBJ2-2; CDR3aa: CASSLGSFGVGGELFF; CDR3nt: TGCGCCAGCAGCTTGGGGTCGTTCGGGGTTGGCGGGGAGCTGTTTTTT
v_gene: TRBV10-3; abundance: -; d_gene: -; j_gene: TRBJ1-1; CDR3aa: CAISERTGLPSEAFF; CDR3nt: TGTGCCATCAGCGAGAGGACTGGCCTCCCCTCTGAAGCTTTCTTT
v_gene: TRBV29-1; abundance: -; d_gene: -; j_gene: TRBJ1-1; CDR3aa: CSVFGQVLLNTEAFF; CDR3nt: TGCAGCGTTTTCGGTCAGGTCCTACTGAACACTGAAGCTTTCTTT
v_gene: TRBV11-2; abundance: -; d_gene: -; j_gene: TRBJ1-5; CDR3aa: CASSKGSGNQPQHF; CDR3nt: TGTGCCAGCAGCAAAGGGAGCGGTAATCAGCCCCAGCATTTT
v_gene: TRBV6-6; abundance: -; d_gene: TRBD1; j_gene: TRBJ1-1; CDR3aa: CASRLRGQGEAFF; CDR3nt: TGTGCCAGCAGGCTCAGGGGGCAGGGTGAAGCTTTCTTT
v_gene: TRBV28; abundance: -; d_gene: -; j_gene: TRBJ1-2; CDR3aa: CASSLSQGGHGYTF; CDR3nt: TGTGCCAGCAGTTTGTCACAGGGAGGCCACGGCTACACCTTC
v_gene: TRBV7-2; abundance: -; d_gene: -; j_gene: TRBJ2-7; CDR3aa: CASSLGVTSYEQYF; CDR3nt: TGTGCCAGCAGCTTAGGGGTCACGTCCTACGAGCAGTACTTC
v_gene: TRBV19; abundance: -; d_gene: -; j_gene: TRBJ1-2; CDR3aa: CASSIPKDLLLLYGYTF; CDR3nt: TGTGCCAGTAGTATACCAAAGGACCTACTTCTGCTCTATGGCTACACCTTC
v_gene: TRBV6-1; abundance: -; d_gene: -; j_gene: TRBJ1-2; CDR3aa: CASSEKQKSGYTF; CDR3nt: TGTGCCAGCAGTGAAAAACAGAAGTCGGGCTACACCTTC
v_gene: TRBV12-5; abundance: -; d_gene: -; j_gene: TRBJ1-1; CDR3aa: CASGLDRVDTEAFF; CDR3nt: TGTGCTAGTGGTTTGGACAGGGTTGACACTGAAGCTTTCTTT
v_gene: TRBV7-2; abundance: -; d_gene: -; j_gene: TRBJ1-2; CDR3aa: CASSFLSYGYTF; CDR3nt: TGTGCCAGCAGCTTCCTTTCCTATGGCTACACCTTC
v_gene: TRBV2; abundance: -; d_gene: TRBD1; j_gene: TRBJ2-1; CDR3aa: CATTGQPYNEQFF; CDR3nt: TGTGCCACGACGGGACAGCCGTACAATGAGCAGTTCTTC
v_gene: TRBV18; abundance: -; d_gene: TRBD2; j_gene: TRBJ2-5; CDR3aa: CASSPGTSGSLTQYF; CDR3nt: TGTGCCAGCTCACCCGGGACTAGCGGGAGCCTGACCCAGTACTTC
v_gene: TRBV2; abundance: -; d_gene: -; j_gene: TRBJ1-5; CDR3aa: CASSEVRQQPQHF; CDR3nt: TGTGCCAGCAGTGAAGTCAGGCAACAGCCCCAGCATTTT
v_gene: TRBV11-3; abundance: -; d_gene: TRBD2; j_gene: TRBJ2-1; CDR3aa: CASSPSALAASYNEQFF; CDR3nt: TGTGCCAGCAGCCCGTCGGCTCTAGCGGCTAGCTACAATGAGCAGTTCTTC
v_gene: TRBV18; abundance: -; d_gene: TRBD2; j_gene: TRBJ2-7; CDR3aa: CASRGDRDGRYEQYF; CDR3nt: TGTGCCAGCCGGGGGGACCGGGACGGAAGATACGAGCAGTACTTC
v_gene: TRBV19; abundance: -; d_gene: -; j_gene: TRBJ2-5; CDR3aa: CASSTTRQETQYF; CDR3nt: TGTGCCAGTAGTACTACCCGACAAGAGACCCAGTACTTC
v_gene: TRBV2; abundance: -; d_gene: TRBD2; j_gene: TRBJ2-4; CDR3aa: CASRLAGVFPKNIQYF; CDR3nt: TGTGCCAGCCGACTAGCGGGAGTCTTCCCCAAAAACATTCAGTACTTC
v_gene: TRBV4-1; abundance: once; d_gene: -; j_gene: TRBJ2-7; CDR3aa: CASSHREQGAMTYEQYF; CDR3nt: TGCGCCAGCAGCCACCGGGAACAGGGAGCCATGACCTACGAGCAGTACTTC
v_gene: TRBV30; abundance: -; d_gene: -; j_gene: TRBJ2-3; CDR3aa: CAWMTEDTQYF; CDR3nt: TGTGCCTGGATGACCGAAGATACGCAGTATTTT
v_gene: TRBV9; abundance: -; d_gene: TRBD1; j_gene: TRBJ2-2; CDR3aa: CASSATGGNTGELFF; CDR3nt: TGTGCCAGCAGCGCAACAGGGGGTAACACCGGGGAGCTGTTTTTT
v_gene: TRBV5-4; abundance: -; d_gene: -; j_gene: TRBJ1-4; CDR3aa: CASSLAGSDEKLFF; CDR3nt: TGTGCCAGCAGCTTGGCAGGGTCGGATGAAAAACTGTTTTTT
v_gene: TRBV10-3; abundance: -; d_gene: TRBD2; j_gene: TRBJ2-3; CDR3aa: CAISDRGEIQYF; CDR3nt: TGTGCCATCAGTGATCGGGGGGAGATACAGTATTTT
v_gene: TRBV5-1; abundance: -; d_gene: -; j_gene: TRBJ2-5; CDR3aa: CASSLLWGQETQYF; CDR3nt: TGCGCCAGCAGCTTGTTGTGGGGGCAAGAGACCCAGTACTTC
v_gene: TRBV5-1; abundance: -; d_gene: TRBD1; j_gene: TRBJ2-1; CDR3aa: CASSSTVTGGSYNEQFF; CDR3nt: TGCGCCAGCAGCTCCACCGTTACAGGGGGGTCCTACAATGAGCAGTTCTTC
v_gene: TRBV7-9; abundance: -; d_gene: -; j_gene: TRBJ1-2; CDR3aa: CASSWRAYGYTF; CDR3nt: TGTGCCAGCAGCTGGCGGGCCTATGGCTACACCTTC
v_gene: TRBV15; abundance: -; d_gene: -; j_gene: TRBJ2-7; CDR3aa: CATSKTDSYEQYF; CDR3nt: TGTGCCACCAGCAAGACTGATTCCTACGAGCAGTACTTC
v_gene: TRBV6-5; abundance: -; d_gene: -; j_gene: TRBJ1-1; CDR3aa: CASSRGQQAFF; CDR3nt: TGTGCCAGCAGCCGAGGACAGCAAGCTTTCTTT
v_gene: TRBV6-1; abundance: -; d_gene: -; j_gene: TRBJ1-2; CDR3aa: CASSGGAGRHNYGYTF; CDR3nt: TGTGCCAGCAGTGGGGGGGCAGGGAGACACAACTATGGCTACACCTTC
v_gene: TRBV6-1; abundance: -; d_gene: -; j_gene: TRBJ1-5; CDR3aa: CASRINSNQPQHF; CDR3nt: TGTGCCAGCAGAATAAATAGCAATCAGCCCCAGCATTTT
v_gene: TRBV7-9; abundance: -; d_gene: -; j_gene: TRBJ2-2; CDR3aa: CASSHATGELFF; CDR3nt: TGTGCCAGCAGCCATGCCACCGGGGAGCTGTTTTTT
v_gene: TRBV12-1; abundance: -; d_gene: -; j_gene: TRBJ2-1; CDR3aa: CASSLYPDRGGGSYNEQFF; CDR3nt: TGTGCCAGCAGCTTATATCCGGACCGAGGGGGAGGATCCTACAATGAGCAGTTCTTC
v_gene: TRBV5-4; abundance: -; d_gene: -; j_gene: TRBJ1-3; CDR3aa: CASSFGVGDSGNTIYF; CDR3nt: TGTGCCAGCAGCTTCGGGGTAGGAGACTCTGGAAACACCATATATTTT
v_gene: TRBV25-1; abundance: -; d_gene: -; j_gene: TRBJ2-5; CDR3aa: CASSANVLETQYF; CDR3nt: TGTGCCAGCAGTGCCAACGTATTGGAGACCCAGTACTTC
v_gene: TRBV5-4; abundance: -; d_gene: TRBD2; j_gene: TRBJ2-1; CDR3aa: CASSFRLAGGVINNEQFF; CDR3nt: TGTGCCAGCAGCTTTCGCCTAGCGGGGGGGGTAATAAACAATGAGCAGTTCTTC
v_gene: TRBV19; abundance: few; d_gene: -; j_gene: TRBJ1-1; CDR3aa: CASSISSGTEAFF; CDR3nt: TGTGCCAGTAGTATATCCTCGGGCACTGAAGCTTTCTTT